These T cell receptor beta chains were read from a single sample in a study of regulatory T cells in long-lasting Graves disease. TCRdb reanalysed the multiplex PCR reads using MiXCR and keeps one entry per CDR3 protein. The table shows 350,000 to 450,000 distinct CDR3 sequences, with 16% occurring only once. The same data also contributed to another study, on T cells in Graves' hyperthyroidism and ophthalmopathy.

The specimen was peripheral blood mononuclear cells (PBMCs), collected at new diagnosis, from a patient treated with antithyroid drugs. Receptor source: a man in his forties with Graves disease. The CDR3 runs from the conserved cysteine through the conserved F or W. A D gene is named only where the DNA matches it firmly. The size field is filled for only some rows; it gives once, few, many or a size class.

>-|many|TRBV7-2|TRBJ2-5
CASSWRVEGETQYF
TGTGCCAGCAGCTGGAGGGTGGAGGGGGAGACCCAGTACTTC
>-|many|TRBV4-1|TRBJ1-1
CASSQEEDTEAFF
TGCGCCAGCAGCCAAGAAGAAGACACTGAAGCTTTCTTT
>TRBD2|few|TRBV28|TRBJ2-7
CASRRGGRYEQYF
TGTGCCAGCAGACGCGGGGGTCGCTACGAGCAGTACTTC
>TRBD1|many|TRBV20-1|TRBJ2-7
CSARRTGRTYEQYF
TGCAGTGCTAGAAGGACAGGCCGAACCTACGAGCAGTACTTC
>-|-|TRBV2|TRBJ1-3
CASSESPRSGNTIYF
TGTGCCAGCAGTGAATCTCCCAGATCTGGAAACACCATATATTTT
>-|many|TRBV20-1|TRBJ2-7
CSAPGRAGYEQYF
TGCAGTGCGCCCGGCAGGGCGGGGTACGAGCAGTACTTC
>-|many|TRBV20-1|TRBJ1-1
CSASRVGTEAFF
TGCAGTGCTAGCCGAGTTGGCACTGAAGCTTTCTTT
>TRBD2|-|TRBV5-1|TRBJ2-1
CASSARLAGAYNEQFF
TGCGCCAGCAGCGCACGACTAGCGGGGGCGTACAATGAGCAGTTCTTC
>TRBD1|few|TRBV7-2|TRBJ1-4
CASSASRRGTGVGTNEKLFF
TGTGCCAGCAGCGCCAGCCGGAGGGGGACAGGGGTAGGAACTAATGAAAAACTGTTTTTT
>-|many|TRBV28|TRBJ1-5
CASSRSTGSNQPQHF
TGTGCCAGCAGCCGATCAACAGGGAGCAATCAGCCCCAGCATTTT
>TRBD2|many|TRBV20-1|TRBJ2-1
CSARAPGLAGTNHNEQFF
TGCAGTGCTAGAGCCCCGGGACTAGCGGGTACTAACCACAATGAGCAGTTCTTC
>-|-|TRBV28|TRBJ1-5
CASGGNSNQPQHF
TGTGCCAGCGGGGGGAATAGCAATCAGCCCCAGCATTTT
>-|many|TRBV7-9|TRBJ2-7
CASSPRVYEQYF
TGTGCCAGCAGCCCCCGGGTGTACGAGCAGTACTTC
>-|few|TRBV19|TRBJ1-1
CASSIGSGRYLEAFF
TGTGCCAGTAGTATAGGCTCGGGACGGTACTTGGAAGCTTTCTTT
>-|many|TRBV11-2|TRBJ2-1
CASSSGAGGTYYNEQFF
TGTGCCAGCAGCTCAGGGGCAGGGGGGACATACTACAATGAGCAGTTCTTC